A single sample gave rise to the 3 T cell receptor beta chains below, sequenced in a study of cytomegalovirus exposure and HLA in healthy donors. The PCR contained 60 Vbeta and 13 Jbeta primers. Some clones are missing from TCRdb's copy, which holds only in-frame ones; the method was immunoSEQ multiplex PCR. The sample records under 150,000 clones, about 9.1% being singletons. The sample taken for sequencing was PBMCs. The receptors derive from a woman between 40 and 50 years old in good health and CMV-seropositive.

This clone was observed a handful of times. CDR3 loop: CASSPGQGQETQYF. The CDR3 DNA reads as TGTGCCAGTTCTCCGGGACAGGGCCAAGAGACCCAGTACTTC. The chain recombines TRBV19 with TRBJ2-5; 9 bases line up with TRBD1. V shed 8 bases and J 1 base; nucleotides not matched to a gene: 5. The CDR3 runs to 14 residues. From germline, CDR1 is LNHDA and CDR2 SQIVND (reference sequence).

V usage is TRBV5-4 and J usage is TRBJ1-4, with TRBD1 identical over 9 bases. CDR3 length: 17 amino acids. Per the germline V gene, CDR1 is SGHNT and CDR2 is YYREEE (reference sequence). V shed 0 bases, J shed 7 bases, and the junction held 10 bases outside the gene matches. The CDR3 DNA reads as TGTGCCAGCAGCTTGGCCCCCACGGACAGGGGTGCTGAAAAACTGTTTTTT. Amino acid sequence: CASSLAPTDRGAEKLFF. The full variable domain, rest sourced from reference TRBV5-4 and TRBJ1-4, is ETGVTQSPTHLIKTRGQQVTLRCSSQSGHNTVSWYQQALGQGPQFIFQYYREEENGRGNFPPRFSGLQFPNYSSELNVNALELDDSALYLCASSLAPTDRGAEKLFFGSGTQLSVL.

This clone was counted between two and nine times. The chain couples TRBV19 to TRBJ1-5, with D possibly TRBD1 on 6 matching bases. The CDR3 runs 15 residues. Germline V gives CDR1 LNHDA, CDR2 SQIVND (reference sequence). V gave up 4 bases and J gave up 1 base, with 11 bases separating them. CDR3 nucleotide sequence: TGTGCCAGTAGTAAACAGGGCGAGAGCAATCAGCCCCAGCATTTT. Translated, it gives CASSKQGESNQPQHF.